These 18 T cell receptor beta chains originate from one sample sequenced in a study of beta chain features in type 1 diabetes. Reverse transcription of all isolated RNA meant that expressed TCRB transcripts were sequenced. The method was immunoSEQ multiplex PCR; TCRdb's version includes in-frame clones alone and lacks a portion of them. Of about 140,000 clones in the sample, around 9.3% were seen once. Sequencing was performed on naive CD4+ T cells from blood. The receptors stem from a man younger than 35 in good health.

The genes are TRBV29-1 and TRBJ2-1, with TRBD2 as a possible D gene (5 bases). Germline CDR1 and CDR2: SQVTM and ANQGSEA. Trimming shortened V by 3 bases and J by 0 bases, and 9 bases separated the two germline ends. This CDR3 is built from 14 residues. DNA of the CDR3: TGCAGCGTTGATCGGGGTAGCTCCTACAATGAGCAGTTCTTC. Amino acid sequence: CSVDRGSSYNEQFF.

The V gene is TRBV19, the J gene TRBJ2-7; D perhaps matches TRBD1 (5 bases). The germline gives CDR1 LNHDA, CDR2 SQIVND (reference sequence). The V end lost 5 bases, the J end lost 5 bases, and 19 bases lay between the germline ends. This CDR3 contains 15 residues. The CDR3 protein is CASSLTRTFRNEQYF. DNA of the CDR3: TGTGCCAGTAGTTTAACTCGGACATTTCGTAACGAGCAGTACTTC. The full variable domain, with the rest looked up from reference TRBV19 and TRBJ2-7, is DGGITQSPKYLFRKEGQNVTLSCEQNLNHDAMYWYRQDPGQGLRLIYYSQIVNDFQKGDIAEGYSVSREKKESFPLTVTSAQKNPTAFYLCASSLTRTFRNEQYFGPGTRLTVT.

The V call is TRBV5-1, the J call TRBJ1-2, with a tentative D call TRBD1 (6 bases). The ends were cut back, 3 bases at V and 0 bases at J, with 12 bases in the middle. The CDR3 contains 15 residues. Germline-derived CDR1 and CDR2 are SGHRS and YFSETQ. DNA for the CDR3: TGCGCCAGCAGCTCTCAGGGGCCAGCTAACTATGGCTACACCTTC. This codes for CASSSQGPANYGYTF.

V is TRBV2 and J is TRBJ2-1, with unresolved D. V lost 6 bases and J 3 bases, leaving 3 bases between the germline ends. Per the germline V gene, CDR1 is SNHLY and CDR2 is FYNNEI. This CDR3 region has 11 residues. The CDR3 loop reads CASSSYNEQFF. The CDR3, as DNA: TGTGCCAGCAGCAGCTACAATGAGCAGTTCTTC.

CDR3 residues: CASSATGASSYEQYF. Here the CDR3 DNA reads TGTGCCAGCAGTGCCACAGGGGCTTCATCCTACGAGCAGTACTTC. The chain combines TRBV28 with TRBJ2-7, with 7 bases that match TRBD1. Germline V gives CDR1 MDHEN, CDR2 SYDVKM. Germline trimming cut 5 bases from V and 1 base from J; bases unmatched to any gene: 8. The CDR3 is made up of 15 amino acids.

The gene calls are TRBV7-2 and TRBJ1-2, with 7 bases identical to TRBD1. V shed 1 base and J 4 bases; nucleotides not matched to a gene: 12. Looked up from germline, CDR1 is SGHTA and CDR2 is FQGNSA. CDR3 length: 17 residues. The CDR3 DNA follows: TGTGCCAGCAGCTTAGAACTCCCTACAGGGGTGGTCTATGGCTACACCTTC. Protein: CASSLELPTGVVYGYTF.

This clone was seen a handful of times. The chain employs TRBV5-1 and TRBJ1-1; D might be TRBD1 (5 bases). There are 15 residues in the CDR3. V lost 0 bases and J 6 bases, leaving 15 bases between the germline ends. Germline loops: CDR1 SGHRS, CDR2 YFSETQ. The DNA of the CDR3 is TGCGCCAGCAGCTTGGGCGGCAGGGAACGGTCTGAAGCTTTCTTT. It translates to CASSLGGRERSEAFF.

V usage is TRBV19 and J usage is TRBJ2-5; 8 bases are shared with TRBD2. CDR1 is LNHDA and CDR2 is SQIVND in the germline V gene (reference sequence). V gave up 3 bases and J gave up 5 bases; unmatched junction bases: 8. The CDR3 has 15 residues. The CDR3 spells CASSMMGLGGETQYF. The DNA for the CDR3 is TGTGCCAGTAGTATGATGGGACTAGGAGGGGAGACCCAGTACTTC.

The chain couples TRBV7-2 to TRBJ1-5, with TRBD1 as a possible D gene (6 bases). The V end was cut by 3 bases, the J end by 5 bases, with 11 bases between. The germline V gene has CDR1 SGHTA and CDR2 FQGNSA. This CDR3 contains 14 residues. CDR3 sequence reads: CASSFGQRYQPQHF. CDR3 bases: TGTGCCAGCAGCTTTGGACAGCGATATCAGCCCCAGCATTTT. Full variable domain (remainder filled in from reference TRBV7-2 and TRBJ1-5): GAGVSQSPSNKVTEKGKDVELRCDPISGHTALYWYRQSLGQGLEFLIYFQGNSAPDKSGLPSDRFSAERTGGSVSTLTIQRTQQEDSAVYLCASSFGQRYQPQHFGDGTRLSIL.

The J gene is TRBJ2-2, the V gene TRBV2; 9 bases align to TRBD2. CDR3 length: 14 residues. Germline assignment: CDR1 SNHLY and CDR2 FYNNEI. J gave up 7 bases and V 7 bases, and 7 bases lay outside the gene matches. Here the CDR3 reads CASTAGGHGGELFF. The CDR3 bases are TGTGCCAGCACGGCGGGGGGGCATGGCGGGGAGCTGTTTTTT.

The chain joins TRBV30 to TRBJ1-1; possible D gene TRBD1, 5 bases. Trimming took off 3 bases at V and 5 bases at J, with 16 bases between the two ends. Germline V gives CDR1 GTSNPN, CDR2 SVGIG (reference sequence). This CDR3 region has 14 residues. In nucleotides, the CDR3 is TGTGCCTGGAGAACCTACGGGGGAGGGACTGAAGCTTTCTTT. Protein product: CAWRTYGGGTEAFF.

The chain carries TRBV7-3 and TRBJ2-1; D is perhaps TRBD2 (5 bases). Germline CDR1 is SGHTA and CDR2 is FQGTGA. With 0 bases removed from V and 7 bases from J, the gap between germline ends came to 7 bases. The CDR3 covers 13 residues. The CDR3 nucleotides are TGTGCCAGCAGCTTAACGACGGGGAATGAGCAGTTCTTC. Its translation is CASSLTTGNEQFF.

The chain couples TRBV27 to TRBJ1-2, with 7 bases aligning to TRBD1. Trimming at V came to 4 bases and at J to 3 bases, leaving 11 bases not matched to a gene. The CDR3 is 16 amino acids. Germline V gene lookup returns CDR1 MNHEY and CDR2 SMNVEV (reference sequence). The CDR3 DNA reads TGTGCCAGCAGTTCCCTAGACAGGGACGGACACTATGGCTACACCTTC. This codes for CASSSLDRDGHYGYTF.

The table lists this clone with a few counts. This chain uses TRBV5-4 with TRBJ2-1; possible D gene TRBD2, 5 bases. Trimming took off 7 bases at V and 0 bases at J, with 20 bases between the two ends. CDR1 is SGHNT and CDR2 is YYREEE in the germline V gene (reference sequence). The length of the CDR3 is 17 residues. Here the CDR3 reads CASRGGGGLNSYNEQFF. DNA for the CDR3: TGTGCCAGCCGGGGTGGTGGAGGCCTAAACTCCTACAATGAGCAGTTCTTC.

The CDR3 sequence is CASSWDSGETQYF. DNA of the CDR3: TGTGCCAGCAGTTGGGACAGTGGGGAGACCCAGTACTTC. The V gene is TRBV2, the J gene TRBJ2-5; 7 positions agree with TRBD1. With V trimmed by 5 bases and J by 5 bases, 5 bases remained unmatched. This CDR3 is built from 13 residues. Germline CDR1 SNHLY, CDR2 FYNNEI.

The gene calls are TRBV6-5 and TRBJ2-7; D gene unclear. V lost 1 base to trimming and J lost 2 bases, with 6 bases between them. Germline lookup yields CDR1 MNHEY and CDR2 SVGAGI. This CDR3 has 13 residues. The CDR3 here is CASSYLNPYEQYF. CDR3 DNA: TGTGCCAGCAGTTACTTAAATCCCTACGAGCAGTACTTC.

This clone was counted a few times. V and J are TRBV18 and TRBJ2-5, with TRBD1 as a possible D gene (6 bases). Deletions cut 4 bases from V and 4 bases from J, with 13 bases between. CDR1 KGHSH and CDR2 LQKENI come from the germline V gene. There are 14 residues in the CDR3. The CDR3 sequence is CASSRQGGGETQYF. The DNA for the CDR3 is TGTGCCAGCTCACGCCAAGGGGGTGGAGAGACCCAGTACTTC.

This clone was counted only a few times. The chain recombines TRBV18 with TRBJ2-3, with TRBD2 matching over 13 bases. The CDR3 extends over 15 amino acids. With 6 bases clipped from V and 6 bases from J, the junction kept 6 bases outside the gene matches. The germline gives CDR1 KGHSH, CDR2 LQKENI. CDR3 protein: CASSGGLAGADTQYF. The CDR3, as DNA: TGTGCCAGCTCCGGAGGACTAGCGGGGGCTGATACGCAGTATTTT.